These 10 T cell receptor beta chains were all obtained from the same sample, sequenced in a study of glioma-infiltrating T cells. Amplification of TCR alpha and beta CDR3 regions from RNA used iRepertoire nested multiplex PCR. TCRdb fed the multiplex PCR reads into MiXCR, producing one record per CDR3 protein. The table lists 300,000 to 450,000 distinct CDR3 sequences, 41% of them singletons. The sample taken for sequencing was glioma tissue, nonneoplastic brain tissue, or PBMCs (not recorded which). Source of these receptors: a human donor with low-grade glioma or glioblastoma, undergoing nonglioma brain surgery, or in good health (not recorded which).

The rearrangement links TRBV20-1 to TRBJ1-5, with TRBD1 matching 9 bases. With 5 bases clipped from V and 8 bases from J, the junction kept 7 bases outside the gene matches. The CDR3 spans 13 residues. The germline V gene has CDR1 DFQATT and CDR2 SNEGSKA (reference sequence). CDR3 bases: TGCAGTGCTGATACAGGGGGCATTGAGCCCCAGCATTTT. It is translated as CSADTGGIEPQHF.

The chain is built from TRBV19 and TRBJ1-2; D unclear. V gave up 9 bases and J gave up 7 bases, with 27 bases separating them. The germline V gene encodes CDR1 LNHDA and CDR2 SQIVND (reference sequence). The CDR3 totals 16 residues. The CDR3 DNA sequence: TGTGCCAGCAGCCATTCCGTTCGGCAGGTCTCTCTTGGCTACACCTTC. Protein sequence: CASSHSVRQVSLGYTF.

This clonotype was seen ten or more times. The CDR3 nucleotides read TGTGCCAGCAGTAAACAGGGAGGGTCCTACGAGCAGTACTTC. This translates into CASSKQGGSYEQYF. This rearrangement joins TRBV27 to TRBJ2-7, with a tentative D call TRBD2 (7 bases). Trimming left V 5 bases short and J 1 base short, with 12 bases between. There are 14 residues in the CDR3. The germline V gene has CDR1 MNHEY and CDR2 SMNVEV (reference sequence).

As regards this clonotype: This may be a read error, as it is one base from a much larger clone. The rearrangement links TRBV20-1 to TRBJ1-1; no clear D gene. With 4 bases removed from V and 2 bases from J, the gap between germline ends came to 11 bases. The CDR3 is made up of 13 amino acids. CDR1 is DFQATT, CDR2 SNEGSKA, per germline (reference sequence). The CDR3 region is CSAKGWVNTEAFF. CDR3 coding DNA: TGCAGTGCTAAAGGTTGGGTTAACACTGAAGCTTTCTTT.

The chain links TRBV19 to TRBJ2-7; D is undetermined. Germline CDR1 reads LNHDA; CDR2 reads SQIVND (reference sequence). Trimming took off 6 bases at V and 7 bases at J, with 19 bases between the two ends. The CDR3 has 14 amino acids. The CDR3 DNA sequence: TGTGCCAGTAGCCCTACCCAACTAATGGGGGAGCAGTACTTC. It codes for CASSPTQLMGEQYF.

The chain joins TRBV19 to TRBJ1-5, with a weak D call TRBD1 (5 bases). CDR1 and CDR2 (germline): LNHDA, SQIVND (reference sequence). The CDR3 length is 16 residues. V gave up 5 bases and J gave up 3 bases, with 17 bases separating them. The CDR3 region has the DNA TGTGCCAGTAGTCGCCGGGACCATAGCTACAATCAGCCCCAGCATTTT. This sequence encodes CASSRRDHSYNQPQHF.

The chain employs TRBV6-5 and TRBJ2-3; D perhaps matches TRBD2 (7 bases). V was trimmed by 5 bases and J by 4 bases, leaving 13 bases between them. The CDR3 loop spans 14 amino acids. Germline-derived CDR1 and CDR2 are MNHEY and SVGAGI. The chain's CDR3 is CASSIGGASDTQYF. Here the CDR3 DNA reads TGTGCCAGCAGTATAGGGGGGGCCTCAGATACGCAGTATTTT.

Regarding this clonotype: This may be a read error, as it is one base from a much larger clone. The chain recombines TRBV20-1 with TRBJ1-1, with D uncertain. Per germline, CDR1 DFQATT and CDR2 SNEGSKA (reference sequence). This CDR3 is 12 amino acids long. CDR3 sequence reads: CSAMTGNTGAFF. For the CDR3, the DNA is TGCAGTGCCATGACTGGGAACACTGGAGCTTTCTTT.

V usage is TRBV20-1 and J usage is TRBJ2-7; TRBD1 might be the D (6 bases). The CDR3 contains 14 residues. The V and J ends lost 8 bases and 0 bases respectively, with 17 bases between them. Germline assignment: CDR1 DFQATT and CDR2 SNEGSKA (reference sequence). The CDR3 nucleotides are TGCAGTCCGCTCGCCCGGGACAACTCCTACGAGCAGTACTTC. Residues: CSPLARDNSYEQYF.

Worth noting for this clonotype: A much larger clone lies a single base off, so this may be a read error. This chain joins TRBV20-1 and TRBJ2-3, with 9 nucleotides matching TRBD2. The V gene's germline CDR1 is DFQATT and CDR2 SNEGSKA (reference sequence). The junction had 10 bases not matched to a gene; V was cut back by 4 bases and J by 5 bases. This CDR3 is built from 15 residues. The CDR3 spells CSATRGGRAQDTQYF. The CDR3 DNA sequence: TGCAGTGCTACGCGGGGCGGGAGGGCCCAAGATACGCAGTATTTT.